The source of this T cell receptor (beta chain) is a study of CD8 T cells in ankylosing spondylitis (dated by TCRdb to about 2017). Regarding the research as a whole: To find TCR variants linked to disease, the study profiled T cell receptor beta repertoires in ankylosing spondylitis patients and healthy donors. The whole study cohort included under 140 healthy donors and under 30 ankylosing spondylitis patients. Peripheral blood samples were taken, and synovial fluid was additionally collected from ankylosing spondylitis patients. Here is what the overall study found, with its caveats: The disease-linked clones were reported to be significantly enriched in matched synovial fluid samples from ankylosing spondylitis patients. Blood from ankylosing spondylitis patients appeared to be characterized by a TCR beta motif made up of seven or eight highly homologous amino acid variants. Some motif variants had previously been reported in the synovial fluid and blood of reactive arthritis patients, which suggests shared mechanisms of disease initiation. The disease-linked clones showed a CD8+ phenotype and occurred at relatively low frequencies in peripheral blood.

The junction shows trimming of 0 bases on V and 15 bases on J, plus 24 bases between the germline ends. Reading from cysteine to phenylalanine, the CDR3 counts 16 amino acids. The only DNA kept is the CDR3, 48 bases in frame from the first base. CDR1 and CDR2 are read off the germline V gene as MNHNS and SASEGT. The instrument was an Illumina HiSeq 2500. Quantitative 5'-RACE with molecular barcodes was the method used to prepare the TCR beta libraries. On the authors' methods: A new computational method based on a probabilistic model of VDJ rearrangement was used to identify disease-linked TCR variants. Using fastp at Q25 and MiXCR, TCRdb reprocessed the public reads and kept productive beta chains. Every entry covers one CDR3 protein and lists the most common genes and DNA from its rows. The V and J calls and clone size come from TCRdb's table, not from the authors' own analysis. This sample has 700,000 to 1,000,000 distinct CDR3 sequences in its table, and 10% to 15% of those were observed once. Of the sample, roughly 0.51% is held by the ten largest clones.

On this clonotype itself: It has no known antigen specificity. Base qualities are missing; no much larger clone stands one base away.

This receptor was taken from a male donor with ankylosing spondylitis. Sequenced sample: blood, either unsorted or a sorted T cell fraction (not recorded which). The V and J segments used are TRBV6-1 and TRBJ1-5; there is no confident call for the D gene. The CDR3 protein: CASSEAGHAVEFRRHF. In nucleotides, the sequence is TGTGCCAGCAGTGAAGCAGGGCATGCGGTGGAATTTCGGCGGCATTTT.